This T cell receptor (beta chain) was recorded in a study of patients and donors after allogeneic stem cell transplantation. This clonotype was counted only a few times. In TCRdb, the RT-PCR reads were re-called with MiXCR into one record per CDR3 protein. Counted here are hundreds of thousands of distinct CDR3 sequences, approximately 16% occurring once; the ten biggest clones make up 6.5% to 7.5%. CDR3 length: 15 residues. V gave up 5 bases and J gave up 6 bases, with 17 bases separating them. The rearrangement uses TRBV12-3 or TRBV12-4 and TRBJ2-1, with TRBD1 as a possible D gene (6 bases). The source material was blood, either unsorted or a sorted T cell fraction (not recorded which). The TCR originated in a human donor who was either an allogeneic HSCT recipient or a stem cell or donor lymphocyte infusion donor (not recorded which). It is not recorded whose cells these are; they may come from a transplant donor. CDR3 nucleotide sequence: TGTGCCAGCAGTGTGCCCCCACAGGGTAGCAATGAGCAGTTCTTC. This sequence encodes CASSVPPQGSNEQFF.